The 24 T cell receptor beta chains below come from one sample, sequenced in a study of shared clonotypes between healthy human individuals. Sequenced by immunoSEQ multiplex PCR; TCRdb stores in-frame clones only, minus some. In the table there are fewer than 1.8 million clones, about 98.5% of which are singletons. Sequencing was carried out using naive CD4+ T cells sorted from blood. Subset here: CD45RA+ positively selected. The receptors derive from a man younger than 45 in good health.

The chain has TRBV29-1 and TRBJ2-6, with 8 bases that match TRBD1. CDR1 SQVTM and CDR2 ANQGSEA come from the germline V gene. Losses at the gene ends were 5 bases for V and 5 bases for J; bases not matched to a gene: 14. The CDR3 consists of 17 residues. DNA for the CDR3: TGCAGCGTTCTCGACGACAGGGGTTTTTTCTGGGCCAACGTCCTGACTTTC. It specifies CSVLDDRGFFWANVLTF. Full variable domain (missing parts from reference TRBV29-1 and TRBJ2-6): SAVISQKPSRDICQRGTSLTIQCQVDSQVTMMFWYRQQPGQSLTLIATANQGSEATYESGFVIDKFPISRPNLTFSTLTVSNMSPEDSSIYLCSVLDDRGFFWANVLTFGAGSRLTVL.

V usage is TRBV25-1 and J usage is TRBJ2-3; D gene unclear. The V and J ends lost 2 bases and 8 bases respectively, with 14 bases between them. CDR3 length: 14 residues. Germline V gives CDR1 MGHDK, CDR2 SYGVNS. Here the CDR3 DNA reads TGTGCCAGCAGTGAAGAAGGTGTAAAGGCTACGCAGTATTTT. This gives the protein CASSEEGVKATQYF.

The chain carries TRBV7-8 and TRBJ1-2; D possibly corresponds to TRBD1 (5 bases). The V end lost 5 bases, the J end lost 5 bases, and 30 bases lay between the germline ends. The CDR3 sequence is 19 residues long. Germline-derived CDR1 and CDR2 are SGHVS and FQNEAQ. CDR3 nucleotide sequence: TGTGCCAGCAGCCCCCGATCAAGCCCCTACATGACAGAAAATTATGGCTACACCTTC. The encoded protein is CASSPRSSPYMTENYGYTF. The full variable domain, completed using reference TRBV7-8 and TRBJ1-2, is GAGVSQSPRYKVAKRGQDVALRCDPISGHVSLFWYQQALGQGPEFLTYFQNEAQLDKSGLPSDRFFAERPEGSVSTLKIQRTQQEDSAVYLCASSPRSSPYMTENYGYTFGSGTRLTVV.

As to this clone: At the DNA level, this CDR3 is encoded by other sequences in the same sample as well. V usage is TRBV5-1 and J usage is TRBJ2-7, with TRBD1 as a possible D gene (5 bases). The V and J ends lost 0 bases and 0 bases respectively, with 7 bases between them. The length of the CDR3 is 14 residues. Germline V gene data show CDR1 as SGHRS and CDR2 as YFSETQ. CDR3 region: CASSLGQSSYEQYF. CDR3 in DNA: TGCGCCAGCAGCTTGGGACAGAGCTCCTACGAGCAGTACTTC.

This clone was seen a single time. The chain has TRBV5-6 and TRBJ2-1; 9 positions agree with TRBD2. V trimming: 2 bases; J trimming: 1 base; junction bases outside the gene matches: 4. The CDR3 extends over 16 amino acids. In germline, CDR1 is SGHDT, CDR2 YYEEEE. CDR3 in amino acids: CASSFTTSGSYNEQFF. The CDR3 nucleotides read TGTGCCAGCAGCTTTACAACTAGCGGGTCCTACAATGAGCAGTTCTTC.

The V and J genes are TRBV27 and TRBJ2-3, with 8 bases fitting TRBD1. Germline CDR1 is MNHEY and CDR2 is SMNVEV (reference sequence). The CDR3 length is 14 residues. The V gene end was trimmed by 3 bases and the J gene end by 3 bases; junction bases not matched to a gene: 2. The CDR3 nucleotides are TGTGCCAGCAGTTTCAGACAGGGGACAGATACGCAGTATTTT. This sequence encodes CASSFRQGTDTQYF.

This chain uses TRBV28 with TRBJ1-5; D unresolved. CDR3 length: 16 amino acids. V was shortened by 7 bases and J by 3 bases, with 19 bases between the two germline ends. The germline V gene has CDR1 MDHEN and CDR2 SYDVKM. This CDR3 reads CASNAVVGRANQPQHF. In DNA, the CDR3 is TGTGCCAGCAACGCCGTGGTAGGTCGCGCCAATCAGCCCCAGCATTTT.

This CDR3 is CSVLRTSGYNEQFF. CDR3 nucleotides: TGCAGCGTATTGAGGACTAGCGGATACAATGAGCAGTTCTTC. The chain links TRBV29-1 to TRBJ2-1; 10 positions agree with TRBD2. Germline CDR1 reads SQVTM; CDR2 reads ANQGSEA. The CDR3 loop spans 14 amino acids. Germline trimming cut 6 bases from V and 4 bases from J; bases unmatched to any gene: 6.

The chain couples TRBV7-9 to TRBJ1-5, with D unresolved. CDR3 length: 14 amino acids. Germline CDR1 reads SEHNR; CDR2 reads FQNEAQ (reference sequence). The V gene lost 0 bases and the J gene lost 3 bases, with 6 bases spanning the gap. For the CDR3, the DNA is TGTGCCAGCAGCTTAGCAGGCCACAATCAGCCCCAGCATTTT. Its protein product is CASSLAGHNQPQHF.

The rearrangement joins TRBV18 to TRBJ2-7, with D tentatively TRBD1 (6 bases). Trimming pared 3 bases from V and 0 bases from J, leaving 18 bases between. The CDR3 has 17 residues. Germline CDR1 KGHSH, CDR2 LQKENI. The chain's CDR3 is CASSPIPVGASSYEQYF. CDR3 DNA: TGTGCCAGCTCACCGATTCCGGTGGGGGCTAGCTCCTACGAGCAGTACTTC. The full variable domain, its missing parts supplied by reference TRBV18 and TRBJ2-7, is NAGVMQNPRHLVRRRGQEARLRCSPMKGHSHVYWYRQLPEEGLKFMVYLQKENIIDESGMPKERFSAEFPKEGPSILRIQQVVRGDSAAYFCASSPIPVGASSYEQYFGPGTRLTVT.

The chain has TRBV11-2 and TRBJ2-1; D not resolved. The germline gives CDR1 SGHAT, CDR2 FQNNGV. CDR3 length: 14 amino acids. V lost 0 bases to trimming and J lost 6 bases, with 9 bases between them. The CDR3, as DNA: TGTGCCAGCAGCTTAGAGGTTAGTGGCAATGAGCAGTTCTTC. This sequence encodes CASSLEVSGNEQFF.

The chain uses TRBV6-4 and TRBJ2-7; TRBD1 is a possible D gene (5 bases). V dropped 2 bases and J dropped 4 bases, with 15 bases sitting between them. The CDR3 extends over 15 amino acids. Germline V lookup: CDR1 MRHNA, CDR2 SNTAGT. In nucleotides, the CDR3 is TGTGCCAGCAGTGACAGGGCAGGGAAGGTTTACGAGCAGTACTTC. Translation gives CASSDRAGKVYEQYF.

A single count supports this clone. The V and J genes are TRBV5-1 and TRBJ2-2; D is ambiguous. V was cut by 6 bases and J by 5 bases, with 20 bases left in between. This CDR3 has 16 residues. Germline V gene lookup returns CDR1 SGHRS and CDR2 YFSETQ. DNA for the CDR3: TGCGCCAGCACCCAACGGTCCGGCCGCGGAACCGGGGAGCTGTTTTTT. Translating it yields CASTQRSGRGTGELFF.

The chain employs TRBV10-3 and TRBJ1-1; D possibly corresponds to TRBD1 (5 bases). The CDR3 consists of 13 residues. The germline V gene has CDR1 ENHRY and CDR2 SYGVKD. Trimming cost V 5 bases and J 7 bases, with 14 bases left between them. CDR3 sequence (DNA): TGTGCCATCAGTAGAGAGATAGACAGTGAAGCTTTCTTT. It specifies CAISREIDSEAFF.

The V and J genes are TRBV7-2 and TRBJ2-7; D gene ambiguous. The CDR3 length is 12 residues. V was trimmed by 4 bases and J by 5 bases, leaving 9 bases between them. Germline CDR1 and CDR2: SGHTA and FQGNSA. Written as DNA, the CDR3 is TGTGCCAGCAGCTCTGCTGGGAACGAGCAGTACTTC. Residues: CASSSAGNEQYF.

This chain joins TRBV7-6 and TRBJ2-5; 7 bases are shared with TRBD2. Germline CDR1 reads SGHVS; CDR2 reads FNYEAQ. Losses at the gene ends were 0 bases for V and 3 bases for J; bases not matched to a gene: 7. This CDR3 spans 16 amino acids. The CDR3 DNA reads TGTGCCAGCAGCTTAGCGGTGGCTAGCGGAAAAGAGACCCAGTACTTC. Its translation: CASSLAVASGKETQYF. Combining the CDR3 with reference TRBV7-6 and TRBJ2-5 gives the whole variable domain GAGVSQSPRYKVTKRGQDVALRCDPISGHVSLYWYRQALGQGPEFLTYFNYEAQQDKSGLPNDRFSAERPEGSISTLTIQRTEQRDSAMYRCASSLAVASGKETQYFGPGTRLLVL.

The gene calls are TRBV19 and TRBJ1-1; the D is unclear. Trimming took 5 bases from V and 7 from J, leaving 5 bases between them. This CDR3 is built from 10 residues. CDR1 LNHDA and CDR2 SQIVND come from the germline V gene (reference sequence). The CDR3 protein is CASSAREAFF. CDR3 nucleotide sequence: TGTGCCAGTAGTGCCCGTGAAGCTTTCTTT.

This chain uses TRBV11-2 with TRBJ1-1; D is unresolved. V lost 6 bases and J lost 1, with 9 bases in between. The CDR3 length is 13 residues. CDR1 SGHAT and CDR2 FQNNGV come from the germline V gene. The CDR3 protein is CASSQHPNTEAFF. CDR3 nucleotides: TGTGCCAGCAGTCAACACCCGAACACTGAAGCTTTCTTT. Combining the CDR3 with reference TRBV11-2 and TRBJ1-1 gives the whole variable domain EAGVAQSPRYKIIEKRQSVAFWCNPISGHATLYWYQQILGQGPKLLIQFQNNGVVDDSQLPKDRFSAERLKGVDSTLKIQPAKLEDSAVYLCASSQHPNTEAFFGQGTRLTVV.

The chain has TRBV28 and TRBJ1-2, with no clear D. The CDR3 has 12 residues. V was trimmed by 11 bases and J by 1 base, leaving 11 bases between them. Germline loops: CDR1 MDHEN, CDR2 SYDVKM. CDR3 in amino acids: CAAWTFNYGYTF. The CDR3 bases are TGTGCCGCCTGGACGTTTAACTATGGCTACACCTTC.

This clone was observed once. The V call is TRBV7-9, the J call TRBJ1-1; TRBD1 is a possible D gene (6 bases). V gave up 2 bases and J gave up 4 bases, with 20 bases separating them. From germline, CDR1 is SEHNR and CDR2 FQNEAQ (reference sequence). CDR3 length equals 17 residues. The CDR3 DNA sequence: TGTGCCAGCAGCTTACTGGGGCGTAACAGGGCTTCCACTGAAGCTTTCTTT. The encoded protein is CASSLLGRNRASTEAFF.

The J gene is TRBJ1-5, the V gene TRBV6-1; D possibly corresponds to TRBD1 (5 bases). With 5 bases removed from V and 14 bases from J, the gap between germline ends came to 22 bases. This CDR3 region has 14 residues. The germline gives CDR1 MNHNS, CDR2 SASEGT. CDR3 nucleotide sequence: TGTGCCAGCAGTCAAAGGAGACAGTTGGCCCGTAAGCATTTT. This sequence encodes CASSQRRQLARKHF.

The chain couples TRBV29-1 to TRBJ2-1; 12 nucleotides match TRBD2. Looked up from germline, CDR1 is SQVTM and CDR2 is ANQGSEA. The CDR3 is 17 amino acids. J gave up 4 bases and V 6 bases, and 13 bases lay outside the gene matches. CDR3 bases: TGCAGCGTGGTTCCGGGTCTAGCGGGAGGGGGTTACAATGAGCAGTTCTTC. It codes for CSVVPGLAGGGYNEQFF.

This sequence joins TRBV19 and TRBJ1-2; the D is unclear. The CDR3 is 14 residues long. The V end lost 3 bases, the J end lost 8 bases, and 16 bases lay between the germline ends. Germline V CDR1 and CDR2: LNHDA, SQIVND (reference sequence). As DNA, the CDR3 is TGTGCCAGTAGTATGGGTCGGCCAGGTCGGGGCTACACCTTC. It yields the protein CASSMGRPGRGYTF.

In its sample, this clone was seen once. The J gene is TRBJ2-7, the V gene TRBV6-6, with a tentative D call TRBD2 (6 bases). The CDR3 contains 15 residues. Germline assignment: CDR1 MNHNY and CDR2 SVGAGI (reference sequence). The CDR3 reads CASHGRGVGSYEQYF. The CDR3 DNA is TGTGCGAGTCATGGCCGCGGGGTTGGGTCCTACGAGCAGTACTTC.